This TCR beta chain was obtained from a study of cytotoxic CD8 clonotypes in ibrutinib-treated CLL. Overall study: The cohort had some 10 relapsed/refractory and approximately 15 treatment-naive patients, 17 to 18 IGHV unmutated.

Profiled with immunoSEQ multiplex PCR; TCRdb holds only in-frame clones, not every one. The sample has tens of thousands of clones, about three quarters seen once; the top ten hold around a tenth. The CDR3 covers 16 residues. The junction had 6 bases not matched to a gene; V was cut back by 5 bases and J by 2 bases. In germline, CDR1 is SGHAT, CDR2 FQNNGV. The sequenced sample was PBMCs, obtained at disease progression, from a patient treated with ibrutinib. The receptor was isolated from a human donor with chronic lymphocytic leukemia. V gene TRBV11-2 combines with J gene TRBJ2-3; 11 bases line up with TRBD2. CDR3 sequence: CASSTLAGVYTDTQYF. DNA for the CDR3: TGTGCCAGCAGCACACTAGCGGGAGTGTACACAGATACGCAGTATTTT.